This T cell receptor beta chain was identified in a study of post-analysis software for immune sequencing data. This clonotype has a handful of counts. Its antigen remains unidentified. Findings and caveats of the study: About 5 TRBV segments were more frequent in patients than controls; TRBV5-6, TRBV5-1 and TRBV20-1 belonged to this group.

Unique molecular identifiers were built into the TCR beta cDNA libraries. One entry per CDR3 protein results from TCRdb running MiXCR on the PCR reads. In the table there are more than 450,000 distinct CDR3 sequences, around a third of which are singletons. V was cut by 4 bases and J by 12 bases, with 17 bases left in between. In germline, CDR1 is SGHTS, CDR2 YDEGEE. This CDR3 region has 12 residues. V and J are TRBV5-8 and TRBJ2-7; a possible D gene is TRBD1 (6 bases). Specimen: blood. The receptor's source is a girl aged 2 to 17 with multiple sclerosis. CDR3 nucleotides: TGTGCCAGCAGCCTCCTCCCCGCAGGGGTGTACTTC. Protein: CASSLLPAGVYF.